The 28 T cell receptor beta chains presented below share a single source sample, sequenced in a study of Graves' ophthalmopathy and Graves' hyperthyroidism. TCR beta CDR3 regions were amplified from RNA transcripts. HTBI primers served in a first-round RT-PCR, which a second-round multiplex PCR followed. TCRdb called the multiplex PCR reads again in MiXCR, with one record for every CDR3 protein. The sample lists 150,000 to 200,000 distinct CDR3 sequences; under 45% were seen once. Source material: peripheral blood. Source of these receptors: a man aged 30 to 39 with Graves' ophthalmopathy.

This clonotype was detected many times. The chain carries TRBV27 and TRBJ2-4; 7 positions match TRBD1. There are 14 residues in the CDR3. V was pared by 2 bases and J by 8 bases, with 6 bases of the junction left unmatched. Germline CDR1 and CDR2: MNHEY and SMNVEV (reference sequence). This CDR3 reads CASSLQQGSDIQYF. The CDR3 DNA follows: TGTGCCAGCAGTTTACAACAGGGGTCCGACATTCAGTACTTC.

The J gene is TRBJ1-5, the V gene TRBV6-1; 9 nucleotides line up with TRBD1. Germline loops: CDR1 MNHNS, CDR2 SASEGT. The CDR3 has 14 amino acids. V dropped 6 bases and J dropped 6; count of bases not matched to a gene: 6. CDR3 in DNA: TGTGCCAGCAGGAGGACAGGGGAAGCTCAGCCCCAGCATTTT. Protein: CASRRTGEAQPQHF.

V is TRBV4-1 and J is TRBJ2-5; no reliable D call. The V gene's germline CDR1 is MGHRA and CDR2 YSYEKL. The CDR3 loop spans 13 amino acids. V was clipped by 0 bases and J by 5 bases, with 7 bases between them. The CDR3 here is CASSQDPVETQYF. CDR3 in DNA: TGCGCCAGCAGCCAAGATCCCGTGGAGACCCAGTACTTC.

This clonotype was counted at least ten times. In DNA form, the CDR3 reads TGTGCCAGCAGTTTTGACGGGAGAACAGATACGCAGTATTTT. As protein: CASSFDGRTDTQYF. V is TRBV12-3 or TRBV12-4 and J is TRBJ2-3, with D possibly matching TRBD2 (6 bases). Trimming removed 3 bases at V and 3 bases at J, with 10 bases between. The CDR3 consists of 14 residues.

This clonotype has just a few counts. The chain joins TRBV6-1 to TRBJ2-2; 14 bases match TRBD2. CDR1 is MNHNS, CDR2 SASEGT, per germline. V trimming: 4 bases; J trimming: 7 bases; junction bases outside the gene matches: 8. This CDR3 spans 17 amino acids. In DNA form, the CDR3 reads TGTGCCAGCAGTGGGGGGACTAGCGGGAGAGGGATCGGGGAGCTGTTTTTT. Amino acids: CASSGGTSGRGIGELFF.

This clonotype came up many times. V is TRBV30 and J is TRBJ1-1; D call uncertain. The CDR3 is 13 residues long. Germline values: CDR1 GTSNPN, CDR2 SVGIG (reference sequence). Trimming removed 6 bases from V and 1 base from J, with 12 bases in between. CDR3 sequence reads: CACEFHTNTEAFF. The CDR3 region has the DNA TGTGCCTGTGAGTTCCATACGAACACTGAAGCTTTCTTT. Based on the CDR3 plus reference TRBV30 and TRBJ1-1, the full variable domain is SQTIHQWPATLVQPVGSPLSLECTVEGTSNPNLYWYRQAAGRGLQLLFYSVGIGQISSEVPQNLSASRPQDRQFILSSKKLLLSDSGFYLCACEFHTNTEAFFGQGTRLTVV.

The genes are TRBV6-1 and TRBJ1-2, with 7 bases aligning to TRBD1. The CDR3 is 14 amino acids. Germline values: CDR1 MNHNS, CDR2 SASEGT. V shed 5 bases and J 4 bases; nucleotides not matched to a gene: 7. The CDR3 loop reads CASSPDREGYGYTF. The CDR3 DNA sequence: TGTGCCAGCAGTCCCGACAGGGAGGGCTATGGCTACACCTTC.

This sequence joins TRBV6-1 and TRBJ2-7, with 11 bases lining up with TRBD1. The CDR3 is made up of 15 amino acids. Per germline, CDR1 MNHNS and CDR2 SASEGT. V lost 6 bases and J lost 5; bases outside the gene matches: 9. The CDR3 protein is CASSPGQGAKDEQYF. CDR3 sequence (DNA): TGTGCCAGCAGCCCCGGACAGGGGGCCAAGGACGAGCAGTACTTC.

This clonotype was recorded many times. The V gene is TRBV28, the J gene TRBJ1-1; the match to TRBD1 covers 10 bases. Looked up from germline, CDR1 is MDHEN and CDR2 is SYDVKM. The CDR3 extends over 15 amino acids. The J segment lost 4 bases and the V segment lost 6 bases, leaving 8 bases of the junction unmatched. The CDR3 DNA sequence: TGTGCCAGCAGAGGACAGGGGGGCTTGGGCACTGAAGCTTTCTTT. This codes for CASRGQGGLGTEAFF.

The genes are TRBV6-2 or TRBV6-3 and TRBJ1-5; D possibly corresponds to TRBD1 (5 bases). The germline CDR1 and CDR2 sequences are MNHEY and SVGEGT. The CDR3 has 18 residues. Trimming shortened V by 2 bases and J by 0 bases, and 17 bases separated the two germline ends. CDR3 sequence reads: CASSYRRRGSDSNQPQHF. Written as DNA, the CDR3 is TGTGCCAGCAGTTACCGCCGGAGGGGTTCCGATAGCAATCAGCCCCAGCATTTT.

In its sample, this clonotype was seen many times. The rearrangement uses TRBV25-1 and TRBJ1-5, with a weak D call TRBD1 (6 bases). This CDR3 has 15 residues. V lost 3 bases, J lost 5 bases, and 14 bases lay in between. The germline V gene has CDR1 MGHDK and CDR2 SYGVNS. The CDR3 region is CASSESGGGHQPQHF. The CDR3 DNA is TGTGCCAGCAGTGAGTCGGGGGGGGGGCATCAGCCCCAGCATTTT.

The chain recombines TRBV27 with TRBJ2-5; D is perhaps TRBD2 (6 bases). CDR3 length equals 16 residues. V was pared by 4 bases and J by 0 bases, with 15 bases between. Germline V gives CDR1 MNHEY, CDR2 SMNVEV (reference sequence). CDR3 nucleotide sequence: TGTGCCAGCAGTTCCTCCCTTGGAGGGTACCAAGAGACCCAGTACTTC. Translation: CASSSSLGGYQETQYF.

This clonotype was observed a single time. The V and J genes are TRBV6-2 or TRBV6-3 and TRBJ2-5; D call uncertain. Trimming left V 5 bases short and J 1 base short, with 11 bases between. CDR1 and CDR2 (germline): MNHEY, SVGEGT. There are 14 residues in the CDR3. CDR3 amino acids: CASSLLWGQETQYF. Here the CDR3 DNA reads TGTGCCAGCAGTCTCCTTTGGGGCCAAGAGACCCAGTACTTC.

The chain carries TRBV12-3 or TRBV12-4 and TRBJ1-1, with 11 bases identical to TRBD1. The CDR3 loop spans 16 amino acids. The ends lost 4 bases at V and 10 bases at J; junction bases unmatched: 14. The CDR3 nucleotides read TGTGCCAGCAGTTCAAGGACAGGGGGCGCAGACCCAAGAGCTTTCTTT. Translation: CASSSRTGGADPRAFF.

J is TRBJ2-7 and V is TRBV11-2, with a possible D match to TRBD2 (5 bases). V lost 2 bases and J 2 bases, leaving 19 bases between the germline ends. Per germline, CDR1 SGHAT and CDR2 FQNNGV. The length of the CDR3 is 17 residues. CDR3 amino acids: CASSLSGGPHNTYEQYF. As DNA, the CDR3 is TGTGCCAGCAGCTTAAGTGGCGGGCCGCACAATACCTACGAGCAGTACTTC.

This clonotype was found many times. The chain combines TRBV13 with TRBJ2-7; no clear D. Germline V gene sequence: CDR1 PRHDT, CDR2 FYEKMQ (reference sequence). CDR3 length: 14 amino acids. Deletions cut 1 base from V and 5 bases from J, with 12 bases between. CDR3 protein: CASSLVADPDEQYF. DNA for the CDR3: TGTGCCAGCAGCTTAGTTGCAGATCCCGACGAGCAGTACTTC. Supplemented by reference TRBV13 and TRBJ2-7, the full variable domain reads AAGVIQSPRHLIKEKRETATLKCYPIPRHDTVYWYQQGPGQDPQFLISFYEKMQSDKGSIPDRFSAQQFSDYHSELNMSSLELGDSALYFCASSLVADPDEQYFGPGTRLTVT.

This clonotype appeared many times. The rearrangement uses TRBV19 and TRBJ1-5; D remains ambiguous. The CDR3 length is 13 residues. Germline V lookup: CDR1 LNHDA, CDR2 SQIVND (reference sequence). The V end was cut by 6 bases, the J end by 6 bases, with 12 bases between. The CDR3 coding sequence is TGTGCCAGTAGGGGAAACAGAGGTCAGCCCCAGCATTTT. This translates into CASRGNRGQPQHF.

The chain recombines TRBV30 with TRBJ2-7, with D maybe TRBD1 (5 bases). Looked up from germline, CDR1 is GTSNPN and CDR2 is SVGIG (reference sequence). V lost 1 base and J lost 2, with 12 bases in between. This CDR3 has 14 residues. As DNA, the CDR3 is TGTGCCTGGAGTGACAGGCATGGTACCTACGAGCAGTACTTC. Translated: CAWSDRHGTYEQYF.

The rearrangement links TRBV7-8 to TRBJ1-1, with 7 bases identical to TRBD1. The CDR3 is 17 amino acids. Unmatched junction bases numbered 7, after V lost 0 bases and J lost 0 bases. Germline V CDR1 and CDR2: SGHVS, FQNEAQ. CDR3 amino acids: CASSLAQRQGLNTEAFF. The CDR3 DNA reads TGTGCCAGCAGCTTAGCCCAACGACAGGGCCTGAACACTGAAGCTTTCTTT.

This clonotype was detected ten times or more. This chain joins TRBV10-3 and TRBJ1-1; D perhaps matches TRBD1 (5 bases). V gave up 10 bases and J gave up 0 bases, with 12 bases separating them. Germline V gene lookup returns CDR1 ENHRY and CDR2 SYGVKD. The CDR3 covers 13 residues. The CDR3 nucleotides are TGTGCCACCCGGGCAGGGATGAACACTGAAGCTTTCTTT. Translation: CATRAGMNTEAFF.

The chain couples TRBV19 to TRBJ1-2; D possibly corresponds to TRBD1 (5 bases). The CDR3 totals 14 residues. Trimming stripped 8 bases from V and 8 bases from J, with 21 bases between. Germline V gene lookup returns CDR1 LNHDA and CDR2 SQIVND (reference sequence). CDR3 in amino acids: CASLLTSGQEGYTF. The CDR3 DNA reads TGTGCCAGTCTTCTAACGTCAGGGCAGGAAGGCTACACCTTC. Complete variable domain (other parts from reference TRBV19 and TRBJ1-2): DGGITQSPKYLFRKEGQNVTLSCEQNLNHDAMYWYRQDPGQGLRLIYYSQIVNDFQKGDIAEGYSVSREKKESFPLTVTSAQKNPTAFYLCASLLTSGQEGYTFGSGTRLTVV.

This clonotype was seen many times. The V call is TRBV4-3, the J call TRBJ2-7; D not resolved. CDR1 LGHNA and CDR2 YSLEER come from the germline V gene. The CDR3 has 14 amino acids. Trimming shortened V by 3 bases and J by 2 bases, and 11 bases separated the two germline ends. The CDR3 DNA is TGCGCCAGCAGCCAGGATCGAAGTCCCTACGAGCAGTACTTC. It translates to CASSQDRSPYEQYF.

This clonotype was detected many times. The rearrangement joins TRBV11-2 to TRBJ2-5; possibly TRBD2 for D (5 bases). The CDR3 loop spans 14 amino acids. Looked up from germline, CDR1 is SGHAT and CDR2 is FQNNGV. The V gene lost 1 base and the J gene lost 4 bases, with 10 bases spanning the gap. CDR3 in amino acids: CASSLGYEGETQYF. The CDR3 DNA reads as TGTGCCAGCAGCTTAGGTTATGAGGGAGAGACCCAGTACTTC. Drawing the rest from reference TRBV11-2 and TRBJ2-5, the complete variable domain is EAGVAQSPRYKIIEKRQSVAFWCNPISGHATLYWYQQILGQGPKLLIQFQNNGVVDDSQLPKDRFSAERLKGVDSTLKIQPAKLEDSAVYLCASSLGYEGETQYFGPGTRLLVL.

The chain recombines TRBV6-1 with TRBJ2-5; D unclear. V was shortened by 4 bases and J by 0 bases, with 12 bases between the two germline ends. Germline lookup yields CDR1 MNHNS and CDR2 SASEGT. This CDR3 spans 15 amino acids. CDR3: CASSGSQGYQETQYF. The CDR3 DNA is TGTGCCAGCAGTGGGTCTCAAGGGTACCAAGAGACCCAGTACTTC.

This clonotype has at least ten counts. The V and J genes are TRBV12-3 or TRBV12-4 and TRBJ1-1; no clear D. The V and J ends lost 5 bases and 3 bases respectively, with 13 bases between them. CDR3 length: 14 residues. The CDR3 is CASSPRGSDTEAFF. Written as DNA, the CDR3 is TGTGCCAGCAGTCCCCGCGGATCCGACACTGAAGCTTTCTTT.

Ten or more counts support this clonotype. The rearrangement uses TRBV7-9 and TRBJ2-7; no clear D gene. Trimming stripped 5 bases from V and 5 bases from J, with 10 bases between. CDR1 SEHNR and CDR2 FQNEAQ come from the germline V gene (reference sequence). The CDR3 is made up of 12 amino acids. CDR3 protein: CASSRVADEQYF. Written as DNA, the CDR3 is TGTGCCAGCAGCCGTGTGGCGGACGAGCAGTACTTC.

This clonotype appeared many times. The chain has TRBV24-1 and TRBJ1-5; D is unresolved. Germline loops: CDR1 KGHDR, CDR2 SFDVKD. V was cut by 6 bases and J by 10 bases, with 15 bases left in between. CDR3 length: 13 residues. The CDR3 bases are TGTGCCACCAGTCCTCGGAGGGAACTTCCCCAGCATTTT. Encoded protein: CATSPRRELPQHF.

V is TRBV6-1 and J is TRBJ1-6, with 7 bases fitting TRBD1. Germline V gives CDR1 MNHNS, CDR2 SASEGT. The V and J ends lost 7 bases and 7 bases, in that order; junction bases with no gene match: 10. The CDR3 runs to 15 residues. This CDR3 is CASTSVGQANSPLHF. The CDR3, as DNA: TGTGCCAGCACCTCCGTCGGACAGGCAAATTCACCCCTCCACTTT.